These 31 T cell receptor beta chains came from one sample sequenced in a study of cytomegalovirus exposure and HLA in healthy donors. The method was immunoSEQ multiplex PCR; TCRdb's version includes in-frame clones alone and lacks a portion of them. Altogether around 190,000 clones are present, about 85% being singletons, with the ten largest covering 16%. The sequenced sample was PBMCs. These receptors were collected from a man aged 18 to 29 in good health and CMV-seropositive.

The rearrangement joins TRBV5-6 to TRBJ2-7, with 9 bases aligning to TRBD1. Per the germline V gene, CDR1 is SGHDT and CDR2 is YYEEEE. This CDR3 has 14 residues. The ends lost 3 bases at V and 5 bases at J; junction bases unmatched: 6. The CDR3 is CASSSSTGGHEQYF. DNA of the CDR3: TGTGCCAGCAGCTCATCCACAGGGGGCCACGAGCAGTACTTC.

The genes are TRBV9 and TRBJ2-1; 9 nucleotides align to TRBD2. CDR1 and CDR2 (germline): SGDLS, YYNGEE. The junction had 7 bases not matched to a gene; V was cut back by 6 bases and J by 0 bases. The CDR3 runs to 16 residues. CDR3 amino acids: CASTLISGGSYNEQFF. DNA for the CDR3: TGTGCCAGCACCCTTATTAGCGGGGGCTCCTACAATGAGCAGTTCTTC.

The chain carries TRBV28 and TRBJ1-5; D ambiguous. Trimming took 8 bases from V and 2 from J, leaving 7 bases between them. From germline, CDR1 is MDHEN and CDR2 SYDVKM. The CDR3 consists of 12 residues. CDR3 DNA: TGTGCCAGCCTTTCGGGCAATCAGCCCCAGCATTTT. Amino acid sequence: CASLSGNQPQHF. The variable domain in full, completed from reference TRBV28 and TRBJ1-5, reads DVKVTQSSRYLVKRTGEKVFLECVQDMDHENMFWYRQDPGLGLRLIYFSYDVKMKEKGDIPEGYSVSREKKERFSLILESASTNQTSMYLCASLSGNQPQHFGDGTRLSIL.

This clone was picked up one time. The rearrangement uses TRBV21-1 and TRBJ1-2. TRBV21-1 is reported as a pseudogene. The CDR3 runs to 14 residues. The CDR3 loop is CASSNLGGAGGYTF. The DNA of the CDR3 is TGTGCCAGCAGCAACCTGGGGGGGGCTGGGGGCTACACCTTC.

The J gene is TRBJ2-4, the V gene TRBV28; D is perhaps TRBD1 (7 bases). Germline-derived CDR1 and CDR2 are MDHEN and SYDVKM. CDR3 length: 14 residues. V was pared by 3 bases and J by 12 bases, with 18 bases between. Here the CDR3 DNA reads TGTGCCAGCAGTTTTGGGGGGACAGAGTTCGGTCAGTACTTC. Encoded protein: CASSFGGTEFGQYF.

The genes are TRBV28 and TRBJ1-1; D gene ambiguous. The CDR3 covers 15 residues. Germline V gene lookup returns CDR1 MDHEN and CDR2 SYDVKM. V was cut by 1 base and J by 6 bases, with 15 bases left in between. The CDR3 nucleotides read TGTGCCAGCAGTTTATCTTCGGTCAGGAGGGCTGAAGCTTTCTTT. Translating it yields CASSLSSVRRAEAFF. The variable domain in full, with the rest retrieved from reference TRBV28 and TRBJ1-1, is DVKVTQSSRYLVKRTGEKVFLECVQDMDHENMFWYRQDPGLGLRLIYFSYDVKMKEKGDIPEGYSVSREKKERFSLILESASTNQTSMYLCASSLSSVRRAEAFFGQGTRLTVV.

The rearrangement links TRBV2 to TRBJ2-3, with D maybe TRBD1 (5 bases). Trimming took 7 bases from V and 2 from J, leaving 13 bases between them. This CDR3 is 14 amino acids long. Germline loops: CDR1 SNHLY, CDR2 FYNNEI. The CDR3 DNA reads as TGTGCCAGCAACAGGAGATGGGCCACAGATACGCAGTATTTT. Translated: CASNRRWATDTQYF. The full variable domain, its missing parts supplied by reference TRBV2 and TRBJ2-3, is EPEVTQTPSHQVTQMGQEVILRCVPISNHLYFYWYRQILGQKVEFLVSFYNNEISEKSEIFDDQFSVERPDGSNFTLKIRSTKLEDSAMYFCASNRRWATDTQYFGPGTRLTVL.

V usage is TRBV9 and J usage is TRBJ2-7; TRBD1 aligns across 12 bases. The CDR3 loop spans 15 amino acids. V lost 4 bases and J lost 5; bases outside the gene matches: 7. CDR1 and CDR2 (germline): SGDLS, YYNGEE. The CDR3 DNA follows: TGTGCCAGCAGCCTGGGACAGGGGGCCGGAAACGAGCAGTACTTC. Encoded protein: CASSLGQGAGNEQYF.

V is TRBV28 and J is TRBJ2-3, with D uncertain. The V gene lost 6 bases and the J gene lost 2 bases, with 12 bases spanning the gap. This CDR3 region has 14 residues. The germline CDR1 and CDR2 sequences are MDHEN and SYDVKM. The CDR3 DNA reads TGTGCCAGCAGCCCCCTGCTATCCACAGATACGCAGTATTTT. It codes for CASSPLLSTDTQYF.

The chain employs TRBV19 and TRBJ2-2, with 9 nucleotides matching TRBD2. The CDR3 length is 16 residues. V lost 5 bases to trimming and J lost 5 bases; unmatched junction nucleotides: 9. Germline V gene data show CDR1 as LNHDA and CDR2 as SQIVND (reference sequence). This CDR3 is CASSPPMLAGTGELFF. In DNA, the CDR3 is TGTGCCAGTAGTCCCCCCATGCTAGCGGGAACCGGGGAGCTGTTTTTT.

V gene TRBV11-2 combines with J gene TRBJ2-1; D gene unclear. Germline V gene sequence: CDR1 SGHAT, CDR2 FQNNGV. V was cut by 4 bases and J by 7 bases, with 5 bases left in between. The CDR3 is 11 amino acids. CDR3 DNA sequence: TGTGCCAGCAGCTCCCCAAATGAGCAGTTCTTC. It yields the protein CASSSPNEQFF.

The chain links TRBV30 to TRBJ1-1, with D possibly matching TRBD1 (6 bases). CDR1 is GTSNPN, CDR2 SVGIG, per germline (reference sequence). This CDR3 is built from 11 residues. V lost 4 bases and J lost 6, with 9 bases in between. The CDR3 bases are TGTGCCTGGACCCAGGGGCCTGAAGCTTTCTTT. It yields the protein CAWTQGPEAFF.

This chain joins TRBV18 and TRBJ2-2; 7 bases are shared with TRBD1. The germline V gene has CDR1 KGHSH and CDR2 LQKENI. This CDR3 has 14 amino acids. V lost 4 bases, J lost 3 bases, and 2 bases stayed unmatched. This CDR3 is CASSRQGDTGELFF. The CDR3 DNA is TGTGCCAGCTCACGACAGGGAGACACCGGGGAGCTGTTTTTT.

The J gene is TRBJ1-1, the V gene TRBV4-1; D is unclear. CDR1 and CDR2 (germline): MGHRA, YSYEKL. The V end lost 1 base, the J end lost 6 bases, and 15 bases lay between the germline ends. The CDR3 contains 15 residues. CDR3 DNA: TGCGCCAGCAGCCAAGTCCTGGCGGGATCCCCTGAAGCTTTCTTT. Translation: CASSQVLAGSPEAFF.

The rearrangement joins TRBV5-6 to TRBJ1-2, with 9 bases matching TRBD1. Trimming removed 1 base from V and 4 bases from J; junction bases left unmatched: 5. From germline, CDR1 is SGHDT and CDR2 YYEEEE. The CDR3 spans 15 residues. CDR3 in amino acids: CASSLRGTGLYGYTF. In DNA form, the CDR3 reads TGTGCCAGCAGCTTGAGGGGGACAGGGCTCTATGGCTACACCTTC.

The chain has TRBV30 and TRBJ2-1, with 16 bases fitting TRBD2. The CDR3 is 16 residues long. Germline lookup yields CDR1 GTSNPN and CDR2 SVGIG (reference sequence). V was pared by 3 bases and J by 7 bases, with 6 bases of the junction left unmatched. The CDR3 bases are TGTGCCTGGAGGGGACTAGCGGGAGGGCAGTATAATGAGCAGTTCTTC. Translation gives CAWRGLAGGQYNEQFF.

The genes are TRBV19 and TRBJ1-1; D is perhaps TRBD1 (5 bases). V was cut by 5 bases and J by 4 bases, with 11 bases left in between. The CDR3 consists of 13 residues. Germline V lookup: CDR1 LNHDA, CDR2 SQIVND (reference sequence). The CDR3 bases are TGTGCCAGTAGTTATCTGGGGGGCACTGAAGCTTTCTTT. It yields the protein CASSYLGGTEAFF.

The J gene is TRBJ1-5, the V gene TRBV2; D perhaps matches TRBD1 (6 bases). Per the germline V gene, CDR1 is SNHLY and CDR2 is FYNNEI. Trimming removed 8 bases at V and 0 bases at J, with 8 bases between. This CDR3 has 13 residues. The CDR3 is CASEDSSNQPQHF. CDR3 in DNA: TGTGCCAGCGAGGACAGTAGCAATCAGCCCCAGCATTTT.

The chain is built from TRBV19 and TRBJ2-7, with 8 bases aligning to TRBD2. With 3 bases clipped from V and 2 bases from J, the junction kept 6 bases outside the gene matches. The CDR3 has 15 amino acids. Germline V gives CDR1 LNHDA, CDR2 SQIVND (reference sequence). The CDR3 is CASSMWPGGAYEQYF. The CDR3 coding sequence is TGTGCCAGTAGTATGTGGCCGGGGGGGGCCTACGAGCAGTACTTC. Variable domain in full (rest from reference TRBV19 and TRBJ2-7): DGGITQSPKYLFRKEGQNVTLSCEQNLNHDAMYWYRQDPGQGLRLIYYSQIVNDFQKGDIAEGYSVSREKKESFPLTVTSAQKNPTAFYLCASSMWPGGAYEQYFGPGTRLTVT.

This chain links TRBV25-1 with TRBJ1-4; D is perhaps TRBD1 (6 bases). Germline V gives CDR1 MGHDK, CDR2 SYGVNS. CDR3 length: 14 amino acids. Between the trimmed V and J ends, which lost 6 bases and 3 bases, there was a span of 11 bases. CDR3 protein: CASRDSASNEKLFF. CDR3 sequence (DNA): TGTGCCAGCAGGGACAGTGCGTCTAATGAAAAACTGTTTTTT.

The chain joins TRBV6-5 to TRBJ1-1; 7 positions match TRBD1. This CDR3 is built from 14 residues. CDR1 MNHEY and CDR2 SVGAGI come from the germline V gene. After removal of 5 bases from V and 5 bases from J, the junction contained 8 bases not matched to a gene. The CDR3 loop reads CASSPRTGWTEAFF. In DNA form, the CDR3 reads TGTGCCAGCAGTCCCAGGACAGGTTGGACTGAAGCTTTCTTT.

The rearrangement joins TRBV27 to TRBJ1-3; D unresolved. CDR1 is MNHEY, CDR2 SMNVEV, per germline (reference sequence). The CDR3 is 13 amino acids. V shed 4 bases and J shed 0 bases, with 4 bases lying between them. The CDR3 sequence is CASSSSSGNTIYF. CDR3 nucleotide sequence: TGTGCCAGCAGTTCGAGCTCTGGAAACACCATATATTTT.

The chain links TRBV28 to TRBJ2-5; 9 bases align to TRBD1. CDR1 and CDR2 from the germline V gene are MDHEN and SYDVKM. V gave up 1 base and J gave up 4 bases; unmatched junction bases: 10. CDR3 length: 17 residues. Here the CDR3 DNA reads TGTGCCAGCAGTTTATCCCCCGGGACAGGGCACCCAGAGACCCAGTACTTC. This sequence encodes CASSLSPGTGHPETQYF.

The V call is TRBV30, the J call TRBJ2-7; TRBD2 is a possible D gene (6 bases). There are 13 residues in the CDR3. The germline V gene has CDR1 GTSNPN and CDR2 SVGIG (reference sequence). V lost 8 bases and J lost 0, with 14 bases in between. CDR3 sequence reads: CAIRGTDSYEQYF. For the CDR3, the DNA is TGTGCCATCCGGGGGACGGACTCCTACGAGCAGTACTTC.

This clone was seen only a few times. CDR3 DNA: TGTGCCAGCAGCGTAGGGGCCGAGGGCTCCTACGAGCAGTACTTC. This encodes CASSVGAEGSYEQYF. The chain employs TRBV9 and TRBJ2-7; possibly TRBD2 for D (5 bases). V lost 0 bases and J 0 bases, leaving 10 bases between the germline ends. Looked up from germline, CDR1 is SGDLS and CDR2 is YYNGEE. The CDR3 runs to 15 residues.

This chain uses TRBV6-5 with TRBJ1-2; 10 bases agree with TRBD1. Trimming took 2 bases from V and 10 from J; bases not matched to a gene: 4. The CDR3 runs to 13 residues. Per germline, CDR1 MNHEY and CDR2 SVGAGI. The CDR3 DNA reads as TGTGCCAGCAGTTACAGAGGGACAGGGGACTACACCTTC. Translation gives CASSYRGTGDYTF.

The chain recombines TRBV9 with TRBJ2-1; TRBD2 is a possible D gene (6 bases). The CDR3 has 15 residues. Germline CDR1 is SGDLS and CDR2 is YYNGEE. V was trimmed by 4 bases and J by 0 bases, leaving 11 bases between them. The CDR3 protein is CASSPRESSYNEQFF. The CDR3 DNA is TGTGCCAGCAGCCCCCGGGAGAGCTCCTACAATGAGCAGTTCTTC.

This clone was seen only a few times. This sequence joins TRBV5-1 and TRBJ1-2; TRBD1 might be the D (5 bases). Germline CDR1 SGHRS, CDR2 YFSETQ. The CDR3 spans 13 residues. Trimming stripped 4 bases from V and 0 bases from J, with 7 bases between. CDR3 bases: TGCGCCAGCAGCGCGGGACCTAACTATGGCTACACCTTC. It is translated as CASSAGPNYGYTF.

The chain uses TRBV11-2 and TRBJ2-4; 8 nucleotides match TRBD1. Germline V gene data show CDR1 as SGHAT and CDR2 as FQNNGV. With V trimmed by 6 bases and J by 8 bases, 6 bases remained unmatched. This CDR3 has 13 residues. The CDR3 coding sequence is TGTGCCAGCAGTTCTCAGGGGGCAGACATTCAGTACTTC. This codes for CASSSQGADIQYF.

V and J are TRBV28 and TRBJ2-3; 10 bases fit TRBD1. The CDR3 has 16 amino acids. Germline trimming cut 6 bases from V and 0 bases from J; bases unmatched to any gene: 6. Germline V gives CDR1 MDHEN, CDR2 SYDVKM. The CDR3 spells CASSRWGQGSTDTQYF. For the CDR3, the DNA is TGTGCCAGCAGCCGGTGGGGACAGGGGAGCACAGATACGCAGTATTTT.

The rearrangement joins TRBV5-4 to TRBJ2-2; 10 nucleotides line up with TRBD2. V shed 3 bases and J 1 base; nucleotides not matched to a gene: 3. The CDR3 is 16 residues long. Germline V CDR1 and CDR2: SGHNT, YYREEE (reference sequence). Here the CDR3 reads CASSYGTSVNTGELFF. In DNA form, the CDR3 reads TGTGCCAGCAGCTACGGGACTAGCGTGAACACCGGGGAGCTGTTTTTT.